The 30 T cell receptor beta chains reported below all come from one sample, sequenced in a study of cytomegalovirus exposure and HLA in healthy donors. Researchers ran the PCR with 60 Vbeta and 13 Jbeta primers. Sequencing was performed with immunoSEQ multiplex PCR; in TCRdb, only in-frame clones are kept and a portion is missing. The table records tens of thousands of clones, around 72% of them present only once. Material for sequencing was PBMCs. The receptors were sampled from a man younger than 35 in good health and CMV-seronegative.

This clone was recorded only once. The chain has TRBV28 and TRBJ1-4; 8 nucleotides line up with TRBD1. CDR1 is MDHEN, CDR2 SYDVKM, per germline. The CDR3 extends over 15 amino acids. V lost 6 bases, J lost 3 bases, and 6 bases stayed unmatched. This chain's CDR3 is CASRLQGDPNEKLFF. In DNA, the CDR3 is TGTGCCAGCAGGTTACAGGGGGACCCTAATGAAAAACTGTTTTTT.

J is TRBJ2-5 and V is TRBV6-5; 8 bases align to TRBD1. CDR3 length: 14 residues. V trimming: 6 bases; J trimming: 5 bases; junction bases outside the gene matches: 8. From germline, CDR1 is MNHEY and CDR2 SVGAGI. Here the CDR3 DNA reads TGTGCCAGCAGCCGCGGACAGGGCGGGGAGACCCAGTACTTC. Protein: CASSRGQGGETQYF.

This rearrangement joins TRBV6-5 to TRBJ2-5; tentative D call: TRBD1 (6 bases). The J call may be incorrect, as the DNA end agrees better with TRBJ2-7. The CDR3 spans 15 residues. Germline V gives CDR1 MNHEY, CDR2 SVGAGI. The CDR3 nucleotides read TGTGCCAGCAGCTCAGGACAGCCCCTTCGCTACGAGCAGTACTTC. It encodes CASSSGQPLRYEQYF.

This chain's CDR3 is CASSINRGNEQFF. DNA of the CDR3: TGTGCCAGTAGTATCAATAGGGGGAATGAGCAGTTCTTC. This chain connects TRBV19 to TRBJ2-1; tentative D call: TRBD1 (6 bases). With 3 bases removed from V and 7 bases from J, the gap between germline ends came to 10 bases. The germline V gene encodes CDR1 LNHDA and CDR2 SQIVND (reference sequence). The CDR3 length is 13 residues.

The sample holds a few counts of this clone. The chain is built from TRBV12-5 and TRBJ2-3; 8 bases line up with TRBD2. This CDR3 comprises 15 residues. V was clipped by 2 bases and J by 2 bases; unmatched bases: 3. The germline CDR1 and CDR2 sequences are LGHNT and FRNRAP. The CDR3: CASGLTSGDTDTQYF. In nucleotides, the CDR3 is TGTGCTAGTGGTTTGACTAGCGGAGACACAGATACGCAGTATTTT.

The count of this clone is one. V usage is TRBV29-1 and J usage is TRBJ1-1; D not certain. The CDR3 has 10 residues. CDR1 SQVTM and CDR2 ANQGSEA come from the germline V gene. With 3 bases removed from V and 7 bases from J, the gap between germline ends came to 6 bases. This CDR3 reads CSVDPREAFF. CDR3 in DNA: TGCAGCGTTGATCCGCGTGAAGCTTTCTTT.

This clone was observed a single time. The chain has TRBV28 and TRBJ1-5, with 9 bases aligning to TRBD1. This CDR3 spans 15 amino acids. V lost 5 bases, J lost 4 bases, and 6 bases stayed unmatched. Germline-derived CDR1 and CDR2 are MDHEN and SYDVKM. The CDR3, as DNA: TGTGCCAGCAGTATCCCGGGACAGGGTAATCAGCCCCAGCATTTT. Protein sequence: CASSIPGQGNQPQHF.

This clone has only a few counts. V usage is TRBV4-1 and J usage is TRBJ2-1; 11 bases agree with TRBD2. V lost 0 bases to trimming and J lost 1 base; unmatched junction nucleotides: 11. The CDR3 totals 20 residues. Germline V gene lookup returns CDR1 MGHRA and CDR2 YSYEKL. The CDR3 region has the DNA TGCGCCAGCAGCCAAGATTCCCCGGCTAGCGGGAGGATTTCCTACAATGAGCAGTTCTTC. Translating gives CASSQDSPASGRISYNEQFF.

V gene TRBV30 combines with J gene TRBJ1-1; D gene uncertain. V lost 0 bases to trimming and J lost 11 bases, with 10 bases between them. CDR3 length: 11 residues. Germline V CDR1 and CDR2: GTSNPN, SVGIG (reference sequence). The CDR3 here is CAWSVIGSAFF. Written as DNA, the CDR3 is TGTGCCTGGAGTGTTATTGGCTCGGCTTTCTTT.

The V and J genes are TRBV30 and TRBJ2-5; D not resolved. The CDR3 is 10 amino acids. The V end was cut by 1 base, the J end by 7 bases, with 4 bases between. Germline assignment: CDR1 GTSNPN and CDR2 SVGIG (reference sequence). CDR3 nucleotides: TGTGCCTGGAGTGCCGGGACCCAGTACTTC. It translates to CAWSAGTQYF.

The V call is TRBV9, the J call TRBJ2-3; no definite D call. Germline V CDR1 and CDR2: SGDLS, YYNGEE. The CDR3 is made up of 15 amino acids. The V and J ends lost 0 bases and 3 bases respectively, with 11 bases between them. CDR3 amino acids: CASSVGAERTDTQYF. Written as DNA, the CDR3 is TGTGCCAGCAGCGTAGGGGCAGAACGGACAGATACGCAGTATTTT.

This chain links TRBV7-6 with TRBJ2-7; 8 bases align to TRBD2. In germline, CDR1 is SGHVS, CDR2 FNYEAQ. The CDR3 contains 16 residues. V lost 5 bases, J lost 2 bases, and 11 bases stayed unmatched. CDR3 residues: CASSLASGSDPYEQYF. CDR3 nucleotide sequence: TGTGCCAGCAGCCTCGCGAGCGGGAGTGATCCCTACGAGCAGTACTTC.

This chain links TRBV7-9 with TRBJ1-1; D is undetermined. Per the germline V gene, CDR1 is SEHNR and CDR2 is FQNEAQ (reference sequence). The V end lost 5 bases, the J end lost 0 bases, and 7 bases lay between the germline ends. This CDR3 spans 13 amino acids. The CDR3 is CASSPTMNTEAFF. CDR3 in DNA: TGTGCCAGCAGCCCTACGATGAACACTGAAGCTTTCTTT.

The chain's CDR3 is CASSELLGVRTQYF. CDR3 nucleotide sequence: TGTGCCAGCAGTGAGCTTCTGGGCGTTCGAACGCAGTATTTT. This rearrangement joins TRBV6-1 to TRBJ2-3; D is undetermined. In germline, CDR1 is MNHNS, CDR2 SASEGT. This CDR3 region has 14 residues. V was shortened by 3 bases and J by 9 bases, with 16 bases between the two germline ends.

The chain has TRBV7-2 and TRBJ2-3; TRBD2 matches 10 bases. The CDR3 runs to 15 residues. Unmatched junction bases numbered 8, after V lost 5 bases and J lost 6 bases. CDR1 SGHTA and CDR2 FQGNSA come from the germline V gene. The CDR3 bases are TGTGCCAGCAGCCCGAGCGGGAGGGCCACGGATACGCAGTATTTT. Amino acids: CASSPSGRATDTQYF. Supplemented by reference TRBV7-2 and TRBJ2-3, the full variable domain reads GAGVSQSPSNKVTEKGKDVELRCDPISGHTALYWYRQSLGQGLEFLIYFQGNSAPDKSGLPSDRFSAERTGGSVSTLTIQRTQQEDSAVYLCASSPSGRATDTQYFGPGTRLTVL.

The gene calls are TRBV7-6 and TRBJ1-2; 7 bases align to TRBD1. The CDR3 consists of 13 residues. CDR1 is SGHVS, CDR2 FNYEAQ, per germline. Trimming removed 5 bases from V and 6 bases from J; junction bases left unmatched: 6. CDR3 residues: CASSRDRAHGYTF. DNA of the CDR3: TGTGCCAGCAGCCGCGACAGGGCCCATGGCTACACCTTC.

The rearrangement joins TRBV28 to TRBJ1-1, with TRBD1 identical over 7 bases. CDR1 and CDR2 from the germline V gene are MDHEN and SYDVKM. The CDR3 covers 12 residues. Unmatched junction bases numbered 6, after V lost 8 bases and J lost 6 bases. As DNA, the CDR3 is TGTGCCAGCCTCGACAGGGCGGCTGAAGCTTTCTTT. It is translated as CASLDRAAEAFF. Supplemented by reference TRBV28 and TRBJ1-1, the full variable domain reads DVKVTQSSRYLVKRTGEKVFLECVQDMDHENMFWYRQDPGLGLRLIYFSYDVKMKEKGDIPEGYSVSREKKERFSLILESASTNQTSMYLCASLDRAAEAFFGQGTRLTVV.

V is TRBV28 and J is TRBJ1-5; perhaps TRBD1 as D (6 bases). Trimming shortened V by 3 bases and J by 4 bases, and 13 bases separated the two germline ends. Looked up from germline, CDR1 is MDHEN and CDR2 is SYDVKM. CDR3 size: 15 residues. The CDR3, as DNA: TGTGCCAGCAGTTTGTTGGGGGCAGGGAATCAGCCCCAGCATTTT. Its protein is CASSLLGAGNQPQHF.

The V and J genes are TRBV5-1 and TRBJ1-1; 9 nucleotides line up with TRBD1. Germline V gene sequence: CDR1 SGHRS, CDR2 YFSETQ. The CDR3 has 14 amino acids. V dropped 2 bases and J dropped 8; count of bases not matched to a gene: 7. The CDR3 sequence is CASSFSWDRAEAFF. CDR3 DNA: TGCGCCAGCAGCTTCTCGTGGGACAGGGCGGAAGCTTTCTTT.

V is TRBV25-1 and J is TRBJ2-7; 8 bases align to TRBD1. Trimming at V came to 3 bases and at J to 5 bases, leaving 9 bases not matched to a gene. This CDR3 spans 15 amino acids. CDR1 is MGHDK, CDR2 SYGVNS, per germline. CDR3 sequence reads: CASSDSGQGTHEQYF. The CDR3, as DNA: TGTGCCAGCAGTGACTCCGGACAGGGAACCCACGAGCAGTACTTC.

DNA of the CDR3: TGTGCCACCAGCAGAGACTATGACAATGAGCAGTTCTTC. Its protein is CATSRDYDNEQFF. The chain links TRBV15 to TRBJ2-1, with D unresolved. The germline CDR1 and CDR2 sequences are LNHNV and YYDKDF (reference sequence). V lost 0 bases and J 5 bases, leaving 5 bases between the germline ends. There are 13 residues in the CDR3.

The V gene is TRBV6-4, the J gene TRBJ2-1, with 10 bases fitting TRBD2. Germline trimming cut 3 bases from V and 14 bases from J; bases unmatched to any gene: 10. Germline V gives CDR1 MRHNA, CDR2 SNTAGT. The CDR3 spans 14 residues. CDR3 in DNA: TGTGCCAGCAGTGAGACGCCCCCTAGCGGGAGTAAGTTCTTC. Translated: CASSETPPSGSKFF.

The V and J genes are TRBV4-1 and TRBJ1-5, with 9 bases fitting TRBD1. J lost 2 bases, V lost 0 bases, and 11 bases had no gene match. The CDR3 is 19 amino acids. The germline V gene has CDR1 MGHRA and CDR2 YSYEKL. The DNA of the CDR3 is TGCGCCAGCAGCCAAGATAATCGGGACAGGGATTGCGGCAATCAGCCCCAGCATTTT. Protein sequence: CASSQDNRDRDCGNQPQHF.

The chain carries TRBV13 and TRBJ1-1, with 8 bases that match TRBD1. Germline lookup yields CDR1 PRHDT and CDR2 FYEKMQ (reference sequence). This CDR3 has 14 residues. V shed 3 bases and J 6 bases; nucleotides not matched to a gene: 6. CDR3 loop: CASSFGQGRSEAFF. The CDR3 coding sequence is TGTGCCAGCAGCTTCGGACAGGGTCGGTCTGAAGCTTTCTTT.

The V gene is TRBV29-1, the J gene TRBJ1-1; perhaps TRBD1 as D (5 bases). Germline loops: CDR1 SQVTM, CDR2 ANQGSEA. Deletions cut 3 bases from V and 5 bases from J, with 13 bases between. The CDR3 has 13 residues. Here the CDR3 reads CSVEGDSRTEAFF. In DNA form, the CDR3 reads TGCAGCGTTGAGGGGGACTCTCGGACTGAAGCTTTCTTT.

The CDR3 DNA is TGTGCCAGCAGCTTGGAGGGGGCGCAGGGTGGAAACACCATATATTTT. Residues: CASSLEGAQGGNTIYF. The chain joins TRBV5-4 to TRBJ1-3, with 7 bases lining up with TRBD1. Germline V CDR1 and CDR2: SGHNT, YYREEE (reference sequence). This CDR3 region has 16 residues. Losses at the gene ends were 0 bases for V and 3 bases for J; bases not matched to a gene: 6.

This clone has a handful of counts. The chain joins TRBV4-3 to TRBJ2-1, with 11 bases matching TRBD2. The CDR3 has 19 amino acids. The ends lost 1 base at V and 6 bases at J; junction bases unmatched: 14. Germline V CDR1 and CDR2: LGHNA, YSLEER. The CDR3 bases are TGCGCCAGCAGCCAAGCACTGGGCACCTTCCTAGCGGGAGGCAATGAGCAGTTCTTC. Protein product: CASSQALGTFLAGGNEQFF.

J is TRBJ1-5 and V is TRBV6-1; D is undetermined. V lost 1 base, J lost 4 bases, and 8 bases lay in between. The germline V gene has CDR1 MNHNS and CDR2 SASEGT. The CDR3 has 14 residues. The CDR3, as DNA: TGTGCCAGCAGTGAAGGGGCAGCTAATCAGCCCCAGCATTTT. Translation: CASSEGAANQPQHF.

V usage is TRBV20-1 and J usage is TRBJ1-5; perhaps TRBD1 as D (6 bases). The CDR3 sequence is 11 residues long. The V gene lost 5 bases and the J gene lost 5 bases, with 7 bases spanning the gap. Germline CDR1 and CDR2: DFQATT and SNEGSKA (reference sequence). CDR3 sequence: CSAAGDQPQHF. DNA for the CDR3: TGCAGTGCTGCAGGGGATCAGCCCCAGCATTTT.

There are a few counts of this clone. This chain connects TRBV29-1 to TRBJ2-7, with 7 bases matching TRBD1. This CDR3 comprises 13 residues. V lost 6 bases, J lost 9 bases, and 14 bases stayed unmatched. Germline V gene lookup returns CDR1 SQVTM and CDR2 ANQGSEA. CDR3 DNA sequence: TGCAGCGTAAGGACAGGTTCGCCTTTGGGGCAGTACTTC. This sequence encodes CSVRTGSPLGQYF.